This TCR beta chain was found in a study of glioma-infiltrating T cells after dendritic cell vaccination (dated by TCRdb to the mid-2010s). General notes on the study: The cohort comprised roughly 15 glioblastoma patients from Phase I and II dendritic cell vaccination trials, 9 newly diagnosed and 6 with recurrent disease. Autologous tumor lysate-pulsed dendritic cell vaccination was administered to the patients between the early 2000s and the early 2010s. The vaccine was prepared from monocyte-derived dendritic cells that were cultured for under 8 days with IL-4 and GM-CSF and then pulsed overnight with autologous tumor lysate. Patients received three intradermal dendritic cell vaccine injections at biweekly intervals in the arm below the axilla. In glioblastoma patients vaccinated with dendritic cells, deep sequencing of TCR beta CDR3 regions served to measure tumor-infiltrating lymphocyte content and to compare repertoires between tumor and blood. TCR sequencing metrics, including TIL content and tumor-blood repertoire overlap, were correlated with survival after dendritic cell vaccination.

Study-level results and caveats: The cohort was small and heterogeneous, few patients had complete blood and tumor sets, and even fewer had initial-recurrent tumor pairs. The response model built on TCR overlap across three groups was characterized as speculative, with prospective validation still needed. No direct relationship between TCR clonality and survival was found, suggesting that a diverse polyclonal response may matter. Higher estimated pretreatment TIL content predicted longer time to progression and overall survival after dendritic cell vaccination.

Read against the paper, the sample's time point label means: after dendritic cell vaccination, including at tumor progression/relapse. To be selected, patients needed enough residual fresh-frozen tumor tissue and more than two years of available survival data. None of the glioblastoma patients carried an isocitrate dehydrogenase mutation, although molecular status otherwise varied. PBMC were collected before vaccination, two weeks after the third vaccination, and at tumor progression if progression occurred. The Qiagen DNeasy Blood extraction Kit was used for extraction of genomic DNA. Via the germline V gene, CDR1 is SGHRS and CDR2 YFSETQ. The CDR3 holds 16 amino acids from the cysteine to the phenylalanine. Only the CDR3 DNA is retained, 48 bases long and in frame from the first base. Trimming at the junction amounts to 4 bases on V and 1 base on J, and the germline ends lie 17 bases apart. As concerns this clone: This clone's antigen is unknown. Base qualities are missing; no much larger clone stands one base away.

Using the immunoSEQ assay, TCRB CDR3 regions were amplified from roughly 2 micrograms of genomic DNA, or from all available DNA when less than that was on hand. The multiplex PCR employed 60 forward primers targeting TCR V beta segments and 13 reverse primers targeting J beta segments. Synthetic control templates were spiked into each sample at limiting dilution to estimate reads per starting template. Reads of 87 bp were generated by sequencing on the Illumina HiSeq System. Concerning the study's data processing: PCR and sequencing errors were removed by a nearest neighbor algorithm that merged closely related sequences. TCR overlap was measured as the percentage of unique tumor TCR beta sequences also present in the same patient's peripheral blood. In TCRdb, the immuneACCESS table is reduced to in-frame sequences with V and J assigned. These tables do not hold every clone; where another copy was compared, an unresolved V gene accounts for under half, and the others remain unexplained. The V and J calls and clone size are taken from that table; D and trimming were inferred from the DNA. For this sample the table gives 65,000 or so clones, of which around nine tenths were detected only once. Around a tenth of the sample lies in the top ten.

Sample: blood, taken after dendritic cell vaccination. This receptor was taken from a human donor with glioblastoma. The rearranged segments are TRBV5-1 and TRBJ1-1; the D gene is perhaps TRBD1, on 5 matching bases. The CDR3 region has the sequence CASSPYRSYSNTEAFF. The bases are TGCGCCAGCAGCCCATACAGGTCATACTCGAACACTGAAGCTTTCTTT.